These T cell receptor beta chains were read from a single sample in a study of blood T cell repertoires in COVID-19. Some clones are missing from TCRdb's copy, which holds only in-frame ones; the method was immunoSEQ multiplex PCR. The top ten clones hold over 1.1% of a sample with 100,000 to 150,000 clones, approximately 81% of them seen once. Material for sequencing was peripheral blood. The origin of the receptors is a man aged 60 to 75 with acute or convalescent COVID-19. The CDR3 runs from the conserved cysteine through the conserved F or W. Fields, in order: V gene, D gene, clone size, J gene, CDR3 protein, CDR3 DNA. D genes are given only for firm matches. The size entry is marked missing in some rows and otherwise reads once, few, many or a size class.

>TRBV2|-|-|TRBJ1-2
CASSVGQGYGYTF
TGTGCCAGCAGTGTGGGGCAGGGCTATGGCTACACCTTC
>TRBV4-1|-|-|TRBJ2-7
CASSQEGLATSYEQYF
TGCGCCAGCAGCCAAGAAGGGCTAGCGACCTCCTACGAGCAGTACTTC
>TRBV7-2|-|once|TRBJ1-5
CASSSTVNQPQHF
TGTGCCAGCAGTAGTACAGTGAATCAGCCCCAGCATTTT
>TRBV11-2|-|-|TRBJ2-2
CASSLRGTNTGELFF
TGTGCCAGCAGCTTAAGGGGGACGAACACCGGGGAGCTGTTTTTT
>TRBV27|TRBD2|-|TRBJ2-3
CASSPLGTIGETDTQYF
TGTGCCAGCAGTCCACTCGGGACTATCGGTGAGACAGATACGCAGTATTTT
>TRBV18|TRBD2|-|TRBJ2-1
CASSLTSDNEQFF
TGTGCCAGCTCACTGACTAGCGACAATGAGCAGTTCTTC
>TRBV6-5|TRBD2|-|TRBJ2-3
CASSYSGALTDTQYF
TGTGCCAGCAGTTACAGCGGGGCCCTCACAGATACGCAGTATTTT
>TRBV10-1|-|once|TRBJ1-3
CASSESPRRGTIYF
TGCGCCAGCAGTGAGTCCCCCCGGAGGGGCACCATATATTTT
>TRBV5-1|TRBD1|few|TRBJ2-1
CASSLQGDYNEQFF
TGCGCCAGCAGCTTACAGGGGGACTACAATGAGCAGTTCTTC
>TRBV18|-|-|TRBJ2-2
CASSPRQNTGELFF
TGTGCCAGCTCACCGAGACAGAACACCGGGGAGCTGTTTTTT
>TRBV25-1|-|-|TRBJ1-6
CASSASGAWDSPLHF
TGTGCCAGCAGTGCCTCGGGAGCTTGGGATTCACCCCTCCACTTT
>TRBV19|-|-|TRBJ1-2
CASTLTGTGYGYTF
TGTGCCAGTACCCTGACCGGGACTGGGTATGGCTACACCTTC
>TRBV5-1|TRBD1|-|TRBJ2-7
CASPGQGTSYEQYF
TGCGCCAGCCCTGGACAGGGCACTTCCTACGAGCAGTACTTC
>TRBV19|-|-|TRBJ2-2
CASSIWGANTGELFF
TGTGCCAGTAGTATCTGGGGGGCGAACACCGGGGAGCTGTTTTTT
>TRBV2|TRBD1|-|TRBJ2-2
CASSRTGPVGGELFF
TGTGCCAGCAGTCGGACAGGGCCAGTTGGCGGGGAGCTGTTTTTT
>TRBV2|-|few|TRBJ1-5
CASSETSGIQPQHF
TGTGCCAGCAGTGAAACCTCAGGGATTCAGCCCCAGCATTTT
>TRBV7-2|TRBD2|-|TRBJ2-7
CASSLQAGRNEQYF
TGTGCCAGCAGCTTACAAGCGGGAAGGAACGAGCAGTACTTC
>TRBV27|TRBD1|-|TRBJ1-2
CASSPRTGGYGYTF
TGTGCCAGCAGTCCTCGAACAGGGGGCTATGGCTACACCTTC
>TRBV5-4|-|-|TRBJ2-3
CASSLAGTDTQYF
TGTGCCAGCAGCTTAGCAGGGACAGATACGCAGTATTTT
>TRBV10-3|-|-|TRBJ1-1
CAIADLYGLNTEAFF
TGTGCCATCGCTGACCTGTACGGGTTGAACACTGAAGCTTTCTTT
>TRBV10-3|TRBD1|-|TRBJ2-7
CAISPGQGAYEQYF
TGTGCCATCAGTCCGGGACAGGGAGCCTACGAGCAGTACTTC
>TRBV14|-|-|TRBJ2-1
CASSPLQEGREFF
TGTGCCAGCAGCCCTCTCCAAGAGGGTCGGGAGTTCTTC
>TRBV29-1|-|-|TRBJ1-5
CSAGTGTSQPQHF
TGCAGCGCAGGGACGGGGACTTCACAGCCCCAGCATTTT
>TRBV5-1|TRBD1|-|TRBJ1-1
CASSPEGTGERGAEAFF
TGCGCCAGCAGCCCTGAAGGGACAGGGGAGCGGGGGGCTGAAGCTTTCTTT
>TRBV18|-|-|TRBJ1-5
CASSPGPGDQPQHF
TGTGCCAGCTCACCAGGGCCAGGGGACCAGCCCCAGCATTTT